This entry lists 28 T cell receptor beta chains sequenced from one sample in a study of shared clonotypes between healthy human individuals. Data came from immunoSEQ multiplex PCR; TCRdb stores just in-frame clones and leaves some out. The repertoire holds hundreds of thousands of clones, with roughly 83% as singletons. The source material was PBMCs. Every receptor here comes from a woman in her 40s in good health. Some clones in this sample may be carry-over from other donors' samples.

This chain uses TRBV14 with TRBJ2-5; TRBD2 aligns across 15 bases. The CDR3 loop spans 19 amino acids. The germline V gene has CDR1 SGHDN and CDR2 FVKESK. J gave up 5 bases and V 2 bases, and 12 bases lay outside the gene matches. The CDR3 loop is CASSQRGLAGGSRQETQYF. The CDR3 bases are TGTGCCAGCAGCCAACGGGGACTAGCGGGAGGCTCTAGGCAGGAGACCCAGTACTTC.

The V and J genes are TRBV5-4 and TRBJ2-3; 12 bases fit TRBD2. CDR1 and CDR2 (germline): SGHNT, YYREEE (reference sequence). The CDR3 runs 14 residues. V was pared by 3 bases and J by 6 bases, with 2 bases of the junction left unmatched. CDR3 in DNA: TGTGCCAGCAGCTCTACTAGCGGGGGGGATACGCAGTATTTT. Translating it yields CASSSTSGGDTQYF.

The V gene is TRBV19, the J gene TRBJ1-5; D uncertain. This CDR3 comprises 15 residues. The V gene's germline CDR1 is LNHDA and CDR2 SQIVND (reference sequence). V lost 0 bases and J lost 6, with 12 bases in between. The CDR3 protein is CASSIDLAVGQPQHF. Written as DNA, the CDR3 is TGTGCCAGTAGTATAGATCTTGCGGTAGGTCAGCCCCAGCATTTT.

This clone was picked up a small number of times. The chain couples TRBV5-1 to TRBJ1-2, with D perhaps matching TRBD1 (5 bases). The CDR3 covers 16 residues. Trimming stripped 0 bases from V and 3 bases from J, with 15 bases between. Germline V gene lookup returns CDR1 SGHRS and CDR2 YFSETQ. The CDR3 loop is CASSLEPGRADYGYTF. The CDR3 nucleotides read TGCGCCAGCAGCTTGGAGCCCGGCAGGGCGGACTATGGCTACACCTTC.

The CDR3 here is CASSGGTSGRLGAYEQYF. The CDR3 DNA is TGTGCCAGCAGCGGGGGGACTAGCGGGAGGCTCGGGGCCTACGAGCAGTACTTC. The chain couples TRBV7-2 to TRBJ2-7; 15 bases line up with TRBD2. With V trimmed by 5 bases and J by 2 bases, 10 bases remained unmatched. Germline V gene lookup returns CDR1 SGHTA and CDR2 FQGNSA. This CDR3 comprises 18 residues. The entire variable domain, with the rest obtained from reference TRBV7-2 and TRBJ2-7, is as follows: GAGVSQSPSNKVTEKGKDVELRCDPISGHTALYWYRQSLGQGLEFLIYFQGNSAPDKSGLPSDRFSAERTGGSVSTLTIQRTQQEDSAVYLCASSGGTSGRLGAYEQYFGPGTRLTVT.

V and J are TRBV23-1 and TRBJ2-6; no clear D gene. Being an ORF, TRBV23-1 has a function that is uncertain. V lost 0 bases, J lost 0 bases, and 15 bases lay in between. This CDR3 has 19 residues. The CDR3 reads CASSQSGRRGLSGANVLTF. In nucleotides, the CDR3 is TGCGCCAGCAGTCAATCCGGCAGGCGCGGCCTCTCTGGGGCCAACGTCCTGACTTTC.

The chain joins TRBV2 to TRBJ1-5; D call uncertain. This CDR3 is built from 13 residues. Germline V gene lookup returns CDR1 SNHLY and CDR2 FYNNEI. Trimming stripped 4 bases from V and 4 bases from J, with 8 bases between. CDR3 loop: CASSAGLNQPQHF. The CDR3 region has the DNA TGTGCCAGCAGTGCGGGTTTGAATCAGCCCCAGCATTTT.

This rearrangement joins TRBV7-9 to TRBJ2-1; unclear D gene. CDR1 and CDR2 from the germline V gene are SEHNR and FQNEAQ (reference sequence). Between the trimmed V and J ends, which lost 1 base and 6 bases, there was a span of 10 bases. CDR3 length: 14 residues. This CDR3 reads CASSLVGQTNEQFF. CDR3 DNA sequence: TGTGCCAGCAGCTTAGTCGGGCAGACCAATGAGCAGTTCTTC.

This clone was recorded many times. This chain links TRBV10-3 with TRBJ1-4; 11 nucleotides match TRBD1. Germline-derived CDR1 and CDR2 are ENHRY and SYGVKD. J gave up 6 bases and V 5 bases, and 2 bases lay outside the gene matches. The CDR3 totals 14 residues. CDR3 nucleotides: TGTGCCATCAGTCGGGACAGGGGGGATGAAAAACTGTTTTTT. Protein product: CAISRDRGDEKLFF.

In this sample, this clone turned up once. The chain has TRBV25-1 and TRBJ2-5; 8 bases line up with TRBD2. Near its end, the DNA agrees better with TRBJ2-7, so the J call may be wrong. The germline gives CDR1 MGHDK, CDR2 SYGVNS. CDR3 length: 13 residues. The CDR3 sequence: CASSPRGGYEQYF. The CDR3 coding sequence is TGTGCCAGCAGTCCCCGGGGGGGGTACGAGCAGTACTTC.

The V call is TRBV5-1, the J call TRBJ2-2; the match to TRBD2 covers 9 bases. The CDR3 runs 16 residues. V lost 4 bases to trimming and J lost 7 bases; unmatched junction nucleotides: 11. CDR1 is SGHRS and CDR2 is YFSETQ in the germline V gene. The CDR3 nucleotides read TGCGCCAGCAGCCCCGGGGTAGCGGGAGATCACGGGGAGCTGTTTTTT. This encodes CASSPGVAGDHGELFF.

In its sample, this clone was seen once. The V and J genes are TRBV5-4 and TRBJ2-5; the D is unclear. The V gene lost 3 bases and the J gene lost 3 bases, with 12 bases spanning the gap. The CDR3 covers 14 residues. Germline assignment: CDR1 SGHNT and CDR2 YYREEE (reference sequence). CDR3 loop: CASSSRRKEETQYF. CDR3 bases: TGTGCCAGCAGCTCTCGACGGAAAGAAGAGACCCAGTACTTC.

In its sample, this clone was seen many times. The V call is TRBV7-8, the J call TRBJ2-1, with TRBD2 matching over 10 bases. The CDR3 loop spans 14 amino acids. The germline CDR1 and CDR2 sequences are SGHVS and FQNEAQ. Trimming at V came to 10 bases and at J to 5 bases, leaving 8 bases not matched to a gene. This chain's CDR3 is CATVKREGHNEQFF. The CDR3 DNA sequence: TGTGCCACCGTCAAGCGGGAGGGTCACAATGAGCAGTTCTTC.

This chain joins TRBV28 and TRBJ2-5; D is unclear. This CDR3 is 15 amino acids long. Trimming removed 2 bases at V and 2 bases at J, with 12 bases between. Germline V gene sequence: CDR1 MDHEN, CDR2 SYDVKM. CDR3 region: CASSLSWGGQETQYF. CDR3 bases: TGTGCCAGCAGTTTAAGCTGGGGTGGGCAAGAGACCCAGTACTTC.

Worth noting for this clone: Additional DNA sequences in this sample encode the identical CDR3. The chain is built from TRBV7-9 and TRBJ2-1; D unclear. V dropped 3 bases and J dropped 5 bases, with 5 bases sitting between them. The CDR3 sequence is 12 residues long. The V gene's germline CDR1 is SEHNR and CDR2 FQNEAQ (reference sequence). CDR3 nucleotides: TGTGCCAGCAGCTTGGGAAACAATGAGCAGTTCTTC. It is translated as CASSLGNNEQFF.

V is TRBV5-1 and J is TRBJ1-2; possibly TRBD1 for D (5 bases). V lost 0 bases to trimming and J lost 2 bases, with 11 bases between them. CDR3 length: 15 amino acids. Germline V CDR1 and CDR2: SGHRS, YFSETQ. The CDR3 coding sequence is TGCGCCAGCAGCTTGGCGGGGACGGCGAACTATGGCTACACCTTC. Its protein is CASSLAGTANYGYTF.

This clone appeared a few times. This rearrangement joins TRBV5-1 to TRBJ2-5; 10 bases agree with TRBD2. J lost 3 bases, V lost 4 bases, and 6 bases had no gene match. The length of the CDR3 is 15 residues. Per germline, CDR1 SGHRS and CDR2 YFSETQ. The CDR3 spells CASSGIGTSEETQYF. The CDR3 DNA reads as TGCGCCAGCAGCGGAATCGGGACTAGCGAAGAGACCCAGTACTTC.

CDR3 DNA: TGCGCCAGCAGCCCGAATTTGGCTGGGCTAGCGGGAGGGAGCACAGATACGCAGTATTTT. Translating it yields CASSPNLAGLAGGSTDTQYF. The V and J genes are TRBV5-1 and TRBJ2-3, with 12 bases that match TRBD2. The germline V gene encodes CDR1 SGHRS and CDR2 YFSETQ. This CDR3 spans 20 amino acids. V lost 4 bases and J lost 0; bases outside the gene matches: 15.

This clone was seen only a few times. The V gene is TRBV6-6, the J gene TRBJ1-2; the match to TRBD1 covers 8 bases. This CDR3 has 14 amino acids. Per germline, CDR1 MNHNY and CDR2 SVGAGI (reference sequence). Trimming took 6 bases from V and 4 from J; bases not matched to a gene: 7. CDR3 DNA: TGTGCCAGCAGAACCGGACAGGGTAGCTATGGCTACACCTTC. Protein: CASRTGQGSYGYTF.

The chain couples TRBV12-5 to TRBJ2-2, with D perhaps TRBD2 (5 bases). Germline V gene sequence: CDR1 LGHNT, CDR2 FRNRAP. This CDR3 has 13 residues. V shed 6 bases and J shed 0 bases, with 5 bases lying between them. DNA of the CDR3: TGTGCTAGTGGACTAGCGAACACCGGGGAGCTGTTTTTT. Protein product: CASGLANTGELFF.

This clone appeared once. The rearrangement joins TRBV11-2 to TRBJ1-4, with D possibly matching TRBD1 (6 bases). Germline CDR1 reads SGHAT; CDR2 reads FQNNGV. V lost 3 bases, J lost 3 bases, and 8 bases lay in between. The CDR3 runs to 14 residues. Here the CDR3 DNA reads TGTGCCAGCAGCTTCCAGGGGTCTAATGAAAAACTGTTTTTT. The encoded protein is CASSFQGSNEKLFF.

V is TRBV14 and J is TRBJ2-7; D is uncertain. Germline V lookup: CDR1 SGHDN, CDR2 FVKESK. The CDR3 spans 12 residues. V lost 0 bases, J lost 4 bases, and 4 bases lay in between. CDR3 nucleotide sequence: TGTGCCAGCAGCCAAGAGAGTTACGAGCAGTACTTC. Translation: CASSQESYEQYF.

This chain uses TRBV5-1 with TRBJ2-3, with D maybe TRBD2 (5 bases). V lost 4 bases and J lost 3, with 15 bases in between. Germline CDR1 is SGHRS and CDR2 is YFSETQ. This CDR3 region has 15 residues. CDR3 amino acids: CASSPGVASTDTQYF. CDR3 sequence (DNA): TGCGCCAGCAGCCCAGGAGTAGCGAGTACAGATACGCAGTATTTT.

V and J are TRBV2 and TRBJ2-1, with 12 bases matching TRBD2. The CDR3 runs 15 residues. V shed 4 bases, J shed 7 bases, and the junction held 5 bases outside the gene matches. Germline lookup yields CDR1 SNHLY and CDR2 FYNNEI. Here the CDR3 DNA reads TGTGCCAGCAGTGTATCTAGCGGGAGGGTGAATGAGCAGTTCTTC. Translation gives CASSVSSGRVNEQFF.

This chain connects TRBV15 to TRBJ1-2, with a tentative D call TRBD1 (5 bases). The CDR3 has 14 residues. V was cut by 0 bases and J by 8 bases, with 13 bases left in between. Looked up from germline, CDR1 is LNHNV and CDR2 is YYDKDF (reference sequence). This CDR3 is CATSRDRVSRGYTF. The DNA for the CDR3 is TGTGCCACCAGCAGAGACAGGGTATCACGGGGCTACACCTTC.

V and J are TRBV5-1 and TRBJ2-1, with 8 bases lining up with TRBD2. Losses at the gene ends were 4 bases for V and 4 bases for J; bases not matched to a gene: 10. The length of the CDR3 is 16 residues. The germline V gene encodes CDR1 SGHRS and CDR2 YFSETQ. The CDR3 here is CASSGFVAGGYNEQFF. The CDR3 nucleotides are TGCGCCAGCAGCGGTTTTGTGGCGGGAGGTTACAATGAGCAGTTCTTC.

A word on this clone: Other DNA sequences of this sample code for an identical CDR3. This chain uses TRBV28 with TRBJ2-6, with TRBD1 identical over 7 bases. Germline V gives CDR1 MDHEN, CDR2 SYDVKM. This CDR3 is built from 19 residues. Unmatched junction bases numbered 19, after V lost 7 bases and J lost 4 bases. CDR3 amino acids: CASTLYPGQSSSGANVLTF. CDR3 coding DNA: TGTGCCAGCACCCTTTATCCGGGACAGTCGAGCTCCGGGGCCAACGTCCTGACTTTC.

This chain connects TRBV2 to TRBJ1-4; 7 bases match TRBD1. From germline, CDR1 is SNHLY and CDR2 FYNNEI. The J segment lost 7 bases and the V segment lost 6 bases, leaving 8 bases of the junction unmatched. CDR3 length: 14 residues. The CDR3 loop is CASRIGTEVEKLFF. The CDR3 DNA follows: TGTGCCAGCAGAATCGGGACAGAGGTTGAAAAACTGTTTTTT.